This TCR beta chain was retrieved from a study of beta chain features in type 1 diabetes. The authors reverse transcribed all of the isolated RNA, so sequencing captured expressed TCRB transcripts. Clones were read by immunoSEQ multiplex PCR, and TCRdb kept only the in-frame ones, dropping some. This sample has about 360,000 clones; around an eighth occur once, and the top ten carry less than 0.02%. All sorted populations exceeded 98% purity. CDR1 SGHRS and CDR2 YFSETQ come from the germline V gene. V gave up 3 bases and J gave up 2 bases; unmatched junction bases: 8. The CDR3 contains 16 residues. On this clone: Its cognate antigen is unknown.

Study results and caveats: Patients with type 1 diabetes carried fewer insertions and had more deletions at their VDJ junctions. Moderately but significantly shorter TCRB CDR3s were found in Type 1 diabetes patients in all four CD4+ subsets. Short templates might get an advantage during PCR, and this would be equal in patients and controls.

This receptor was obtained from a man between 18 and 35 years old in good health. The rearrangement links TRBV5-1 to TRBJ1-2, with TRBD1 matching 9 bases. The sample was naive CD4+ T cells from blood. The CDR3 reads CASSSQIQGANYGYTF. Here the CDR3 DNA reads TGCGCCAGCAGCTCTCAGATACAGGGGGCGAACTATGGCTACACCTTC.